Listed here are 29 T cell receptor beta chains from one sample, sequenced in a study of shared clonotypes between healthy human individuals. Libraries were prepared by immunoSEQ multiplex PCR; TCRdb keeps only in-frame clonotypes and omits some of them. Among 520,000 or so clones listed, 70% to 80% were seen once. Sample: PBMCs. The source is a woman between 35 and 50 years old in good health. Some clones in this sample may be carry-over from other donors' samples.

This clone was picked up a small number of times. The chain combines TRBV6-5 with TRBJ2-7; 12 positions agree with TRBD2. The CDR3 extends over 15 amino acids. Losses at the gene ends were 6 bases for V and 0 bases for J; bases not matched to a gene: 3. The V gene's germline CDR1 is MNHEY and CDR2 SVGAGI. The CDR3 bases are TGTGCCAGCAGGCGGACTAGCGGGGACTCCTACGAGCAGTACTTC. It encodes CASRRTSGDSYEQYF.

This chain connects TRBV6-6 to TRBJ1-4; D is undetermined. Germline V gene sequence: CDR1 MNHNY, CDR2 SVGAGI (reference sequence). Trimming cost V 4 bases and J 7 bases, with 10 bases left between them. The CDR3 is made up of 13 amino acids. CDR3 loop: CASSSPRGEKLFF. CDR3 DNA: TGTGCCAGCAGTTCCCCGCGAGGTGAAAAACTGTTTTTT.

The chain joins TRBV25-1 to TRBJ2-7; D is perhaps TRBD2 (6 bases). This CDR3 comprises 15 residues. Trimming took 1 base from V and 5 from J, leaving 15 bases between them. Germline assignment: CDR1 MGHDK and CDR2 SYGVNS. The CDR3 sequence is CASSESRGGTHEQYF. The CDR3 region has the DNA TGTGCCAGCAGTGAATCTCGGGGAGGTACCCACGAGCAGTACTTC.

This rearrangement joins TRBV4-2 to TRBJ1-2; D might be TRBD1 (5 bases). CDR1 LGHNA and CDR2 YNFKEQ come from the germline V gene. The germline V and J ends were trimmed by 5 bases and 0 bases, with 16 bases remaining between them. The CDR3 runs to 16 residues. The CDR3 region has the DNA TGTGCCAGCAGCTTGCGGTTGGGGGGAGCTAACTATGGCTACACCTTC. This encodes CASSLRLGGANYGYTF.

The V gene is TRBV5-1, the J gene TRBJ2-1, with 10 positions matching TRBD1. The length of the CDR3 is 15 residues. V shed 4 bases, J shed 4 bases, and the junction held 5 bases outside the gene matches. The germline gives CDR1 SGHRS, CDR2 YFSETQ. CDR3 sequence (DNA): TGCGCCAGCAGCGGTGGGACAGGGGCTTACAATGAGCAGTTCTTC. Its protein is CASSGGTGAYNEQFF.

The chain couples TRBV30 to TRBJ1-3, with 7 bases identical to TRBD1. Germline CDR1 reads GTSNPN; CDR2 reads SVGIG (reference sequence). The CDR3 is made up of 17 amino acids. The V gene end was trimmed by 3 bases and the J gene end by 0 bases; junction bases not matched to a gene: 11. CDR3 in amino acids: CAWSQGGRASSGNTIYF. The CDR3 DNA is TGTGCCTGGAGCCAAGGGGGCAGGGCAAGCTCTGGAAACACCATATATTTT.

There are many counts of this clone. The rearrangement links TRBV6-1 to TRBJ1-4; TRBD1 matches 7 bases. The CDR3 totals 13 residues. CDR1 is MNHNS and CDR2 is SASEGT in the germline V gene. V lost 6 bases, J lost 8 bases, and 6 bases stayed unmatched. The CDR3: CASRQGNREKLFF. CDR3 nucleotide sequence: TGTGCCAGCAGACAGGGGAATCGGGAAAAACTGTTTTTT.

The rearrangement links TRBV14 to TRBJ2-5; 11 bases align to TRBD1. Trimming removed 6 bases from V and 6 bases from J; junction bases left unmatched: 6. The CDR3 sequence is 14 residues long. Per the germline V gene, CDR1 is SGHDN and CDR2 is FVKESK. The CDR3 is CASRDRGLGKTQYF. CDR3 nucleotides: TGTGCCAGCAGGGACAGGGGGCTGGGAAAGACCCAGTACTTC.

This chain's CDR3 is CASSPTTSGLPTGELFF. In nucleotides, the CDR3 is TGCGCCAGCAGCCCAACTACTAGCGGCCTACCCACCGGGGAGCTGTTTTTT. The rearrangement joins TRBV4-1 to TRBJ2-2, with 8 bases identical to TRBD2. Losses at the gene ends were 4 bases for V and 4 bases for J; bases not matched to a gene: 11. Germline values: CDR1 MGHRA, CDR2 YSYEKL. This CDR3 has 17 amino acids.

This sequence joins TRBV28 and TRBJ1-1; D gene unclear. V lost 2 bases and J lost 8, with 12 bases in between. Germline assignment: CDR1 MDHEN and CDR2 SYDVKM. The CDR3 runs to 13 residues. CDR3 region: CASSLTGSIEAFF. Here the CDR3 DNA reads TGTGCCAGCAGTTTAACGGGGAGTATAGAAGCTTTCTTT.

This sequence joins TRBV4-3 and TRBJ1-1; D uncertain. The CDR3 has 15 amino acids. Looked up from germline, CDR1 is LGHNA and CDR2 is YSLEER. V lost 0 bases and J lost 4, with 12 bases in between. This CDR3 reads CASSQDLTWGTEAFF. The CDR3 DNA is TGCGCCAGCAGCCAAGACCTCACTTGGGGCACTGAAGCTTTCTTT.

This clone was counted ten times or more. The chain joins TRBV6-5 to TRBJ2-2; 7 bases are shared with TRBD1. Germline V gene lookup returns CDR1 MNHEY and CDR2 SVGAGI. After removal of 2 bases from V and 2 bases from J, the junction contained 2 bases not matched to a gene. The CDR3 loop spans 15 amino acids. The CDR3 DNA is TGTGCCAGCAGTTACGGGACAGACAACACCGGGGAGCTGTTTTTT. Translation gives CASSYGTDNTGELFF.

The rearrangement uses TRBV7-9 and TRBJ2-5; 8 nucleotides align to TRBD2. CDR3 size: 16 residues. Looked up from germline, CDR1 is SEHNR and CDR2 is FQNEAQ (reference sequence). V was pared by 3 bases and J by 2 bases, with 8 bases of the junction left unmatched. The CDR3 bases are TGTGCCAGCAGCTTTCCGGGACTAGTGACACAAGAGACCCAGTACTTC. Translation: CASSFPGLVTQETQYF.

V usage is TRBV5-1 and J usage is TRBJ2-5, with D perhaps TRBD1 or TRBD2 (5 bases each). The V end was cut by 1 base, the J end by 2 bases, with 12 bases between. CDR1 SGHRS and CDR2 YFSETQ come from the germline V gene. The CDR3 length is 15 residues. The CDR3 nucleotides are TGCGCCAGCAGCTTGACAGGCCGGGGTCAAGAGACCCAGTACTTC. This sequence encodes CASSLTGRGQETQYF.

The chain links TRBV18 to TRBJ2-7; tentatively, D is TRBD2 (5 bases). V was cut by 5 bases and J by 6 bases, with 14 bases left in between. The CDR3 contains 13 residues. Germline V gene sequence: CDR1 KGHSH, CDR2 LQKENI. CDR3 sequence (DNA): TGTGCCAGCTCAATCGATGAGGGTGGCGAGCAGTACTTC. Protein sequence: CASSIDEGGEQYF.

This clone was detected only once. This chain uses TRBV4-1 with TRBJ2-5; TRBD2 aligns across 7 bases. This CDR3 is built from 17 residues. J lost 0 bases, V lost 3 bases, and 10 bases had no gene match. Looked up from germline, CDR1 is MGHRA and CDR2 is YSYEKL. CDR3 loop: CASSHKTSAWYQETQYF. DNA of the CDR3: TGCGCCAGCAGCCACAAAACTAGCGCTTGGTACCAAGAGACCCAGTACTTC.

CDR3 region: CASSLWGGTTEAFF. CDR3 nucleotides: TGTGCCAGCAGTTTATGGGGAGGGACCACTGAAGCTTTCTTT. The J gene is TRBJ1-1, the V gene TRBV28; the D gene is possibly TRBD1 (5 bases). The germline V gene has CDR1 MDHEN and CDR2 SYDVKM. With 0 bases removed from V and 4 bases from J, the gap between germline ends came to 9 bases. This CDR3 has 14 residues.

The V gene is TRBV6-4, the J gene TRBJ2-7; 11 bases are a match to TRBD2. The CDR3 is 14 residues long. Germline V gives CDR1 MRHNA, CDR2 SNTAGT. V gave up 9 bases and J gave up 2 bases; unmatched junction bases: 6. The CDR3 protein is CARMRLAGPYEQYF. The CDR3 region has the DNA TGTGCCAGGATGAGACTAGCGGGACCCTACGAGCAGTACTTC.

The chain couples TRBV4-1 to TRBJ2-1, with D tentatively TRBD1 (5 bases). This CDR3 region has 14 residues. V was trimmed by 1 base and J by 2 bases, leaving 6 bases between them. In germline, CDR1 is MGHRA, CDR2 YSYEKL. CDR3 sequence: CASSQVTAYNEQFF. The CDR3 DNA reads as TGCGCCAGCAGCCAAGTGACAGCCTACAATGAGCAGTTCTTC.

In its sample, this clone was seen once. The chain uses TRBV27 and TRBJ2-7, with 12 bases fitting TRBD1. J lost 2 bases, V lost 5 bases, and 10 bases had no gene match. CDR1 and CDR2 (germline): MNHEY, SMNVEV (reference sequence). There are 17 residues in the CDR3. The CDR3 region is CASSLRDRGRGAYEQYF. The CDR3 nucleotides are TGTGCCAGCAGTCTCCGGGACAGGGGGCGCGGGGCCTACGAGCAGTACTTC.

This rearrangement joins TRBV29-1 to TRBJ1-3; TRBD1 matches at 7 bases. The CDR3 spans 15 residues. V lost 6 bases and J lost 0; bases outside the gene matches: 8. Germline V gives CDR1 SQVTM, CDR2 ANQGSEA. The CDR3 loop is CSVRTDRASGNTIYF. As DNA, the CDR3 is TGCAGCGTCCGAACCGACAGGGCCTCTGGAAACACCATATATTTT. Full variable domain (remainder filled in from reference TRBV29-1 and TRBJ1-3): SAVISQKPSRDICQRGTSLTIQCQVDSQVTMMFWYRQQPGQSLTLIATANQGSEATYESGFVIDKFPISRPNLTFSTLTVSNMSPEDSSIYLCSVRTDRASGNTIYFGEGSWLTVV.

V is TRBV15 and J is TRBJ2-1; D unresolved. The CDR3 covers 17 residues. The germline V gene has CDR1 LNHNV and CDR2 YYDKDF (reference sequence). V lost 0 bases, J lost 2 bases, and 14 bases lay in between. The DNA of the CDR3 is TGTGCCACCAGCAGAGACTGGCGACCTGGGACCTACAATGAGCAGTTCTTC. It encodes CATSRDWRPGTYNEQFF.

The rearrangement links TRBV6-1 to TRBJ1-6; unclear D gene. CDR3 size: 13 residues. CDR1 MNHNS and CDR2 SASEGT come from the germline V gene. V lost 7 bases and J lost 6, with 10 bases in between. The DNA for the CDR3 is TGTGCCAGCAACGAGGGCCTTAATTCACCCCTCCACTTT. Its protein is CASNEGLNSPLHF.

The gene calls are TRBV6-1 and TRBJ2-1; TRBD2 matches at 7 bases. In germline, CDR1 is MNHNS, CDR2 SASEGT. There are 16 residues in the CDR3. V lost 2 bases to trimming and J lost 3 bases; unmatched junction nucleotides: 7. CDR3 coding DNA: TGTGCCAGCAGTGAATTGGGTCTAGCGGACTACAATGAGCAGTTCTTC. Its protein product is CASSELGLADYNEQFF.

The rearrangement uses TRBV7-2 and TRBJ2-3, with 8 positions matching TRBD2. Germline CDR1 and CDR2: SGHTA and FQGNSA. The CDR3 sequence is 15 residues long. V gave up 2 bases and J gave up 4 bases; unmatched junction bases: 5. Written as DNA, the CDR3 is TGTGCCAGCAGCTTACAAGCGGGAGCCGCAGATACGCAGTATTTT. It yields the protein CASSLQAGAADTQYF. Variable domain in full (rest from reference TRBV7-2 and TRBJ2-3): GAGVSQSPSNKVTEKGKDVELRCDPISGHTALYWYRQSLGQGLEFLIYFQGNSAPDKSGLPSDRFSAERTGGSVSTLTIQRTQQEDSAVYLCASSLQAGAADTQYFGPGTRLTVL.

The CDR3 spells CASSPRGQVSSGANVLTF. As DNA, the CDR3 is TGTGCCAGCTCACCACGGGGACAGGTGTCGTCTGGGGCCAACGTCCTGACTTTC. The chain uses TRBV18 and TRBJ2-6; the match to TRBD1 covers 8 bases. V shed 1 base, J shed 1 base, and the junction held 6 bases outside the gene matches. The CDR3 totals 18 residues. Germline CDR1 is KGHSH and CDR2 is LQKENI.

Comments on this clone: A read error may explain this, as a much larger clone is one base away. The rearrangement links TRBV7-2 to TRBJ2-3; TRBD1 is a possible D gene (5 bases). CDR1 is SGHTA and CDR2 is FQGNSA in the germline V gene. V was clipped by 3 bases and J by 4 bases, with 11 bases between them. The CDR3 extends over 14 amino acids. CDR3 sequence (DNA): TGTGCCAGCAGCTTGGAGCAGGGCCCAGATACGCAGTATTTT. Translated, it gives CASSLEQGPDTQYF.

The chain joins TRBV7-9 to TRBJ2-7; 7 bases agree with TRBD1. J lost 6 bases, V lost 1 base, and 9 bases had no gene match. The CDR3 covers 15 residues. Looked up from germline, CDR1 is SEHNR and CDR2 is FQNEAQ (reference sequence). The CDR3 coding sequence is TGTGCCAGCAGCTTAGTAGGCAGGGGGTTTTTCGAGCAGTACTTC. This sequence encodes CASSLVGRGFFEQYF.

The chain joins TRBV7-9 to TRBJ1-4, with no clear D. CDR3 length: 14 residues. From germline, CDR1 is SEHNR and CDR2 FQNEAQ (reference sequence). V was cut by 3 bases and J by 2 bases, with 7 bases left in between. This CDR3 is CASSFTLTNEKLFF. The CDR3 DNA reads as TGTGCCAGCAGCTTTACACTGACTAATGAAAAACTGTTTTTT.